One and the same sample provided the 24 T cell receptor beta chains below, sequenced in a study of T cell clonotyping in hematopoietic cell transplantation. Produced via immunoSEQ multiplex PCR; TCRdb's table is partial and in-frame only. In the table there are some 11,000 clones, about nine tenths of which are singletons. The source material was PBMCs, sampled 180 days after allogeneic stem cell transplant. These receptors were taken from a male patient aged 55 to 69 who had an allogeneic stem cell transplant from an unrelated donor, so the T cells may come from the graft donor. Some clones in this sample may be carry-over from other donors' samples.

The V call is TRBV27, the J call TRBJ1-6; 9 bases are a match to TRBD1. The trim removed 0 bases at V and 9 bases at J, leaving 15 bases unmatched. Germline V CDR1 and CDR2: MNHEY, SMNVEV (reference sequence). The CDR3 extends over 19 amino acids. The CDR3 is CASSLSRGQGGEGSSPLHF. CDR3 coding DNA: TGTGCCAGCAGTTTATCCCGGGGACAGGGTGGAGAAGGAAGTTCACCCCTCCACTTT.

This chain uses TRBV14 with TRBJ1-3; D is undetermined. Germline V CDR1 and CDR2: SGHDN, FVKESK. The CDR3 contains 14 residues. Trimming cost V 0 bases and J 1 base, with 4 bases left between them. The CDR3 here is CASSQDLSGNTIYF. The CDR3 DNA follows: TGTGCCAGCAGCCAAGATTTGTCTGGAAACACCATATATTTT. Full variable domain (remainder filled in from reference TRBV14 and TRBJ1-3): EAGVTQFPSHSVIEKGQTVTLRCDPISGHDNLYWYRRVMGKEIKFLLHFVKESKQDESGMPNNRFLAERTGGTYSTLKVQPAELEDSGVYFCASSQDLSGNTIYFGEGSWLTVV.

The V call is TRBV7-9, the J call TRBJ1-3, with D perhaps TRBD1 (5 bases). This CDR3 region has 14 residues. Per the germline V gene, CDR1 is SEHNR and CDR2 is FQNEAQ (reference sequence). Trimming stripped 8 bases from V and 2 bases from J, with 13 bases between. CDR3 sequence (DNA): TGTGCCAGCGCCGAACCAGGGACTGGAAACACCATATATTTT. Translating it yields CASAEPGTGNTIYF.

The chain joins TRBV7-1 to TRBJ1-3; a possible D gene is TRBD1 (6 bases). TRBV7-1 is noted as an ORF with a role that remains uncertain. V lost 4 bases, J lost 4 bases, and 11 bases lay in between. The CDR3 loop spans 14 amino acids. The CDR3 region is CASSLDSTGNTIYF. The CDR3 nucleotides are TGTGCCAGCAGCTTGGACAGTACGGGAAACACCATATATTTT.

The chain uses TRBV6-6 and TRBJ1-1; maybe TRBD1 (5 bases). The CDR3 loop spans 13 amino acids. Germline CDR1 and CDR2: MNHNY and SVGAGI (reference sequence). With 8 bases removed from V and 2 bases from J, the gap between germline ends came to 12 bases. The CDR3 spells CASQRDSNTEAFF. The CDR3 region has the DNA TGTGCCAGCCAGCGGGACTCTAACACTGAAGCTTTCTTT.

V is TRBV7-9 and J is TRBJ2-7; the match to TRBD2 covers 8 bases. CDR3 size: 14 residues. The J segment lost 5 bases and the V segment lost 7 bases, leaving 10 bases of the junction unmatched. Germline assignment: CDR1 SEHNR and CDR2 FQNEAQ (reference sequence). The CDR3 sequence: CASNNPGGPNEQYF. The CDR3 coding sequence is TGTGCCAGCAACAATCCGGGGGGGCCCAACGAGCAGTACTTC.

In the case of this clone: This same CDR3 is encoded by further DNA sequences in the sample. The chain is built from TRBV19 and TRBJ1-6; unclear D gene. Germline V gene sequence: CDR1 LNHDA, CDR2 SQIVND (reference sequence). The CDR3 contains 15 residues. Trimming removed 3 bases from V and 0 bases from J, with 6 bases in between. The CDR3 sequence: CASSIGSSYNSPLHF. CDR3 sequence (DNA): TGTGCCAGTAGTATCGGGAGCTCCTATAATTCACCCCTCCACTTT.

The rearrangement uses TRBV19 and TRBJ2-5; TRBD1 matches 10 bases. The end of the DNA is better explained by TRBJ2-7, so the J call may be wrong. The V gene's germline CDR1 is LNHDA and CDR2 SQIVND (reference sequence). This CDR3 contains 14 residues. CDR3 sequence (DNA): TGTGCCAGTACCCCGGGGACAGGGGTCTACGAGCAGTACTTC. Translated, it gives CASTPGTGVYEQYF.

V and J are TRBV10-3 and TRBJ1-5; 7 bases are a match to TRBD1. From germline, CDR1 is ENHRY and CDR2 SYGVKD. CDR3 length equals 14 residues. Trimming took 3 bases from V and 5 from J; bases not matched to a gene: 4. DNA for the CDR3: TGTGCCATCAGTGAAAGTCAGGGGGATCAGCCCCAGCATTTT. Its protein is CAISESQGDQPQHF.

The chain has TRBV5-4 and TRBJ1-6; 10 bases map to TRBD1. CDR3 length equals 16 residues. In germline, CDR1 is SGHNT, CDR2 YYREEE (reference sequence). V was pared by 4 bases and J by 3 bases, with 4 bases of the junction left unmatched. CDR3 protein: CASSPGDRGYNSPLHF. In DNA, the CDR3 is TGTGCCAGCAGCCCCGGGGACAGGGGCTATAATTCACCCCTCCACTTT.

In this sample, this clone turned up once. This chain connects TRBV6-5 to TRBJ1-4; 7 bases match TRBD1. The CDR3 consists of 12 residues. CDR1 and CDR2 from the germline V gene are MNHEY and SVGAGI. Germline trimming cut 6 bases from V and 7 bases from J; bases unmatched to any gene: 2. CDR3 sequence reads: CASRAGGEKLFF. DNA of the CDR3: TGTGCCAGCAGGGCAGGGGGTGAAAAACTGTTTTTT.

The chain recombines TRBV4-1 with TRBJ2-3, with 8 bases matching TRBD2. CDR3 size: 18 residues. Germline values: CDR1 MGHRA, CDR2 YSYEKL. With 0 bases clipped from V and 2 bases from J, the junction kept 10 bases outside the gene matches. The CDR3 DNA sequence: TGCGCCAGCAGCCAAGATAGCGCGGGGGGCGTTTTCACAGATACGCAGTATTTT. Its protein is CASSQDSAGGVFTDTQYF.

The chain is built from TRBV2 and TRBJ2-1, with 8 nucleotides matching TRBD1. From germline, CDR1 is SNHLY and CDR2 FYNNEI. The CDR3 totals 16 residues. Trimming took 1 base from V and 9 from J; bases not matched to a gene: 11. The CDR3 spells CASSEGVGQGYAEQFF. The CDR3 DNA sequence: TGTGCCAGCAGTGAAGGAGTCGGACAGGGTTATGCTGAGCAGTTCTTC.

The rearrangement links TRBV4-2 to TRBJ1-5; D is perhaps TRBD1 (6 bases). CDR3 size: 14 residues. Between the trimmed V and J ends, which lost 0 bases and 7 bases, there was a span of 10 bases. CDR1 LGHNA and CDR2 YNFKEQ come from the germline V gene. The CDR3 DNA reads TGTGCCAGCAGCCAAGATCCGGGGGGCCAGCCCCAGCATTTT. The encoded protein is CASSQDPGGQPQHF.

Judged by abundance, this clone is medium-sized. The V and J genes are TRBV19 and TRBJ2-3; D is possibly TRBD1 (6 bases). The germline gives CDR1 LNHDA, CDR2 SQIVND (reference sequence). Trimming left V 2 bases short and J 0 bases short, with 12 bases between. This CDR3 has 16 amino acids. In nucleotides, the CDR3 is TGTGCCAGTAGTATAAATGACAGGTTGAGCACAGATACGCAGTATTTT. It is translated as CASSINDRLSTDTQYF.

This clone came up a few times. The rearrangement links TRBV29-1 to TRBJ1-2; D is perhaps TRBD1 (5 bases). The CDR3 has 13 amino acids. Per the germline V gene, CDR1 is SQVTM and CDR2 is ANQGSEA. V dropped 2 bases and J dropped 10 bases, with 17 bases sitting between them. CDR3 protein: CSVETGGGLAYTF. The CDR3 nucleotides read TGCAGCGTTGAAACGGGGGGTGGGCTCGCCTACACCTTC. The whole variable domain, filled in from reference TRBV29-1 and TRBJ1-2, reads SAVISQKPSRDICQRGTSLTIQCQVDSQVTMMFWYRQQPGQSLTLIATANQGSEATYESGFVIDKFPISRPNLTFSTLTVSNMSPEDSSIYLCSVETGGGLAYTFGSGTRLTVV.

The chain links TRBV4-1 to TRBJ1-2; no clear D gene. This CDR3 has 15 amino acids. Germline V CDR1 and CDR2: MGHRA, YSYEKL. V lost 3 bases, J lost 7 bases, and 18 bases lay in between. The CDR3 DNA follows: TGCGCCAGCAGCCAGTTGGAGTTCGGCGGCAGTGGCTACACCTTC. It is translated as CASSQLEFGGSGYTF.

The CDR3 here is CASSLGGGAPPNEQFF. The CDR3 DNA reads as TGTGCCAGCAGCTTGGGTGGGGGGGCGCCCCCGAATGAGCAGTTCTTC. The chain couples TRBV5-4 to TRBJ2-1, with D possibly being TRBD2 (7 bases). V was trimmed by 0 bases and J by 7 bases, leaving 17 bases between them. There are 16 residues in the CDR3. Germline CDR1 reads SGHNT; CDR2 reads YYREEE (reference sequence). The variable domain in full, with the rest retrieved from reference TRBV5-4 and TRBJ2-1, is ETGVTQSPTHLIKTRGQQVTLRCSSQSGHNTVSWYQQALGQGPQFIFQYYREEENGRGNFPPRFSGLQFPNYSSELNVNALELDDSALYLCASSLGGGAPPNEQFFGPGTRLTVL.

This sequence joins TRBV7-2 and TRBJ1-4; D is unclear. There are 15 residues in the CDR3. V lost 0 bases and J lost 8, with 13 bases in between. Germline CDR1 is SGHTA and CDR2 is FQGNSA. The CDR3: CASSLAPTPNEKLFF. DNA of the CDR3: TGTGCCAGCAGCTTAGCACCCACCCCAAACGAAAAACTGTTTTTT.

V is TRBV27 and J is TRBJ2-7, with 9 positions matching TRBD1. Germline CDR1 MNHEY, CDR2 SMNVEV (reference sequence). The CDR3 contains 13 residues. After removal of 6 bases from V and 4 bases from J, the junction contained 4 bases not matched to a gene. The CDR3 DNA sequence: TGTGCCAGCAGAGGACAGGGGAGGTACGAGCAGTACTTC. Translating it yields CASRGQGRYEQYF.

The chain uses TRBV19 and TRBJ1-5; no firm D call. Germline CDR1 reads LNHDA; CDR2 reads SQIVND (reference sequence). Trimming left V 6 bases short and J 1 base short, with 16 bases between. This CDR3 has 16 residues. The CDR3 loop reads CASSHGWTASNQPQHF. The CDR3 region has the DNA TGTGCCAGTAGCCACGGGTGGACGGCAAGCAATCAGCCCCAGCATTTT. Based on the CDR3 plus reference TRBV19 and TRBJ1-5, the full variable domain is DGGITQSPKYLFRKEGQNVTLSCEQNLNHDAMYWYRQDPGQGLRLIYYSQIVNDFQKGDIAEGYSVSREKKESFPLTVTSAQKNPTAFYLCASSHGWTASNQPQHFGDGTRLSIL.

V usage is TRBV7-2 and J usage is TRBJ1-5; D is unresolved. V was clipped by 3 bases and J by 7 bases, with 13 bases between them. The CDR3 covers 14 residues. Germline V gene lookup returns CDR1 SGHTA and CDR2 FQGNSA. CDR3 amino acids: CASSFSIGSQPQHF. The CDR3 bases are TGTGCCAGCAGCTTCTCAATCGGTAGCCAGCCCCAGCATTTT.

The chain employs TRBV2 and TRBJ2-7; D is possibly TRBD1 (6 bases). From germline, CDR1 is SNHLY and CDR2 FYNNEI. The V gene lost 9 bases and the J gene lost 0 bases, with 9 bases spanning the gap. This CDR3 region has 12 residues. CDR3 nucleotides: TGTGCCAGTGTGACAGGCTCCTACGAGCAGTACTTC. Its protein is CASVTGSYEQYF.

The chain recombines TRBV29-1 with TRBJ1-2, with D possibly matching TRBD1 (5 bases). Germline CDR1 SQVTM, CDR2 ANQGSEA. Deletions cut 7 bases from V and 0 bases from J, with 12 bases between. The CDR3 spans 13 residues. CDR3 DNA sequence: TGCAGCGACCGGGACGGAGCTAACTATGGCTACACCTTC. Its protein product is CSDRDGANYGYTF.